A selection of T cell receptor beta chains follows, all from one sample in a study of blood T cell repertoires in COVID-19. Libraries were prepared by immunoSEQ multiplex PCR; TCRdb keeps only in-frame clonotypes and omits some of them. The sample lists a few hundred thousand clones, around 88% occurring once. The source material was peripheral blood. These receptor sequences come from a woman aged 50 to 60 with COVID-19, enrolled during active disease. CDR3s include the opening cysteine and the closing phenylalanine or tryptophan. D genes are given only for firm matches. Size values are once, few and many counts, or a class for expanded clones, and some rows have none.

d_call: TRBD1; v_call: TRBV29-1; j_call: TRBJ1-2; clone_size: once; cdr3_aa: CSVEDRQGASYGYTF; cdr3_nt: TGCAGCGTTGAAGATCGGCAGGGGGCGAGCTATGGCTACACCTTC
d_call: .; v_call: TRBV5-1; j_call: TRBJ1-1; clone_size: .; cdr3_aa: CASYLSSGNTEAFF; cdr3_nt: TGCGCCAGCTATCTTTCATCCGGGAACACTGAAGCTTTCTTT
d_call: .; v_call: TRBV19; j_call: TRBJ1-1; clone_size: .; cdr3_aa: CASSLWGGEAFF; cdr3_nt: TGTGCCAGTAGTCTCTGGGGAGGTGAAGCTTTCTTT
d_call: .; v_call: TRBV19; j_call: TRBJ1-5; clone_size: .; cdr3_aa: CASSPLGGGNQPQHF; cdr3_nt: TGTGCCAGTAGTCCCCTGGGAGGGGGGAATCAGCCCCAGCATTTT
d_call: .; v_call: TRBV6-5; j_call: TRBJ1-2; clone_size: once; cdr3_aa: CASRTNRVTGYTF; cdr3_nt: TGTGCCAGCAGGACAAACAGGGTGACCGGCTACACCTTC
d_call: .; v_call: TRBV3-1/TRBV3-2; j_call: TRBJ2-5; clone_size: .; cdr3_aa: CASSQVFGTQYF; cdr3_nt: TGTGCCAGCAGCCAAGTTTTCGGGACCCAGTACTTC
d_call: .; v_call: TRBV11-2; j_call: TRBJ2-3; clone_size: .; cdr3_aa: CASSPPARADTQYF; cdr3_nt: TGTGCCAGCAGCCCCCCCGCCAGGGCCGATACGCAGTATTTT
d_call: TRBD1; v_call: TRBV7-9; j_call: TRBJ1-2; clone_size: .; cdr3_aa: CASSSAGGPGSYGYTF; cdr3_nt: TGTGCCAGCAGCTCAGCAGGGGGTCCTGGTTCCTATGGCTACACCTTC
d_call: TRBD1; v_call: TRBV12-5; j_call: TRBJ1-1; clone_size: .; cdr3_aa: CASGTDRQSFMNTEAFF; cdr3_nt: TGTGCTAGTGGGACGGACAGGCAGTCATTCATGAACACTGAAGCTTTCTTT
d_call: TRBD1; v_call: TRBV19; j_call: TRBJ2-5; clone_size: .; cdr3_aa: CASSSRTGRDRETQYF; cdr3_nt: TGTGCCAGTAGTTCCCGGACAGGGCGCGATAGGGAGACCCAGTACTTC
d_call: .; v_call: TRBV9; j_call: TRBJ2-4; clone_size: .; cdr3_aa: CASSPGSNLAKNIQYF; cdr3_nt: TGTGCCAGCAGCCCAGGATCTAACTTAGCCAAAAACATTCAGTACTTC
d_call: .; v_call: TRBV11-3; j_call: TRBJ2-6; clone_size: .; cdr3_aa: CASSLRSSGANVLTF; cdr3_nt: TGTGCCAGCAGCTTACGGAGCTCTGGGGCCAACGTCCTGACTTTC
d_call: TRBD2; v_call: TRBV4-1; j_call: TRBJ2-3; clone_size: .; cdr3_aa: CASSIGTSGGTDTQYF; cdr3_nt: TGCGCCAGCAGCATCGGGACTAGCGGGGGCACAGATACGCAGTATTTT
d_call: TRBD2; v_call: TRBV27; j_call: TRBJ2-1; clone_size: .; cdr3_aa: CASSLSRLAGGYNEQFF; cdr3_nt: TGTGCCAGCAGTTTATCACGCCTAGCGGGGGGTTACAATGAGCAGTTCTTC
d_call: .; v_call: TRBV2; j_call: TRBJ1-6; clone_size: .; cdr3_aa: CARRQGNSPLHF; cdr3_nt: TGTGCCAGACGCCAGGGAAATTCACCCCTCCACTTT
d_call: .; v_call: TRBV30; j_call: TRBJ1-1; clone_size: .; cdr3_aa: CAWSPGVGAFF; cdr3_nt: TGTGCCTGGAGTCCGGGAGTAGGGGCTTTCTTT
d_call: TRBD2; v_call: TRBV3-1/TRBV3-2; j_call: TRBJ2-7; clone_size: .; cdr3_aa: CASSQVSGSGGSHEQYF; cdr3_nt: TGTGCCAGCAGCCAAGTCAGCGGTAGCGGGGGAAGTCACGAGCAGTACTTC
d_call: .; v_call: TRBV29-1; j_call: TRBJ2-1; clone_size: .; cdr3_aa: CSARGSYNEQFF; cdr3_nt: TGCAGCGCAAGGGGCTCCTACAATGAGCAGTTCTTC
d_call: .; v_call: TRBV14; j_call: TRBJ2-3; clone_size: once; cdr3_aa: CASSQDRYTQYF; cdr3_nt: TGTGCCAGCAGCCAAGACCGGTATACGCAGTATTTT
d_call: .; v_call: TRBV6-1; j_call: TRBJ1-1; clone_size: .; cdr3_aa: CASSEAGVGAFF; cdr3_nt: TGTGCCAGCAGTGAAGCCGGGGTAGGAGCTTTCTTT
d_call: .; v_call: TRBV13; j_call: TRBJ1-1; clone_size: .; cdr3_aa: CASSPGHQLNTEAFF; cdr3_nt: TGTGCCAGCAGCCCGGGACACCAGCTGAACACTGAAGCTTTCTTT
d_call: TRBD2; v_call: TRBV11-2; j_call: TRBJ2-1; clone_size: .; cdr3_aa: CASSSPLAGEQFF; cdr3_nt: TGTGCCAGCAGCTCCCCTTTAGCGGGGGAGCAGTTCTTC
d_call: .; v_call: TRBV7-9; j_call: TRBJ1-1; clone_size: .; cdr3_aa: CASSLITTHGQNTEAFF; cdr3_nt: TGTGCCAGCAGCTTGATCACAACCCATGGACAGAACACTGAAGCTTTCTTT
d_call: .; v_call: TRBV5-1; j_call: TRBJ2-5; clone_size: .; cdr3_aa: CASSRKTGPGETQYF; cdr3_nt: TGCGCCAGCAGCCGTAAGACAGGCCCTGGGGAGACCCAGTACTTC
d_call: .; v_call: TRBV19; j_call: TRBJ2-3; clone_size: .; cdr3_aa: CASSIMSSGGTDTQYF; cdr3_nt: TGTGCCAGTAGTATAATGTCCTCCGGGGGCACAGATACGCAGTATTTT
d_call: .; v_call: TRBV5-1; j_call: TRBJ2-1; clone_size: .; cdr3_aa: CASGPRRVGNEQFF; cdr3_nt: TGCGCCAGCGGCCCTCGCAGGGTGGGGAATGAGCAGTTCTTC
d_call: .; v_call: TRBV12-5; j_call: TRBJ1-4; clone_size: .; cdr3_aa: CASGLVPPGQPEKLFF; cdr3_nt: TGTGCTAGTGGTTTGGTACCCCCGGGACAACCTGAAAAACTGTTTTTT
d_call: TRBD2; v_call: TRBV7-6; j_call: TRBJ2-3; clone_size: .; cdr3_aa: CASTSGVEDTQYF; cdr3_nt: TGTGCCAGCACAAGCGGGGTGGAAGATACGCAGTATTTT
d_call: TRBD1; v_call: TRBV24-1; j_call: TRBJ1-2; clone_size: .; cdr3_aa: CATSRQGDGYTF; cdr3_nt: TGTGCCACCTCAAGACAGGGGGATGGCTACACCTTC
d_call: TRBD1; v_call: TRBV7-9; j_call: TRBJ2-7; clone_size: once; cdr3_aa: CASSFPGQGSYEQYF; cdr3_nt: TGTGCCAGCAGCTTCCCGGGACAGGGGAGTTACGAGCAGTACTTC
d_call: TRBD1; v_call: TRBV19; j_call: TRBJ1-1; clone_size: .; cdr3_aa: CASSLGTGKNTEAFF; cdr3_nt: TGTGCCAGTAGTCTAGGGACAGGGAAGAACACTGAAGCTTTCTTT
d_call: TRBD1; v_call: TRBV19; j_call: TRBJ1-5; clone_size: .; cdr3_aa: CASSVGTGVAGQPQHF; cdr3_nt: TGTGCCAGTAGTGTGGGGACAGGGGTGGCGGGTCAGCCCCAGCATTTT
d_call: TRBD2; v_call: TRBV3-1/TRBV3-2; j_call: TRBJ2-7; clone_size: .; cdr3_aa: CASTHLGTSGGLEYYEQYF; cdr3_nt: TGTGCCAGCACACACCTCGGGACTAGCGGGGGCCTAGAGTATTACGAGCAGTACTTC
d_call: TRBD2; v_call: TRBV7-3; j_call: TRBJ2-7; clone_size: once; cdr3_aa: CASSLTSGEYEQYF; cdr3_nt: TGTGCCAGCAGCCTGACTAGCGGGGAGTACGAGCAGTACTTC
d_call: .; v_call: TRBV9; j_call: TRBJ2-1; clone_size: .; cdr3_aa: CASSVGQDSYNEQFF; cdr3_nt: TGTGCCAGCAGCGTAGGTCAGGACTCCTACAATGAGCAGTTCTTC
d_call: TRBD1; v_call: TRBV2; j_call: TRBJ1-1; clone_size: .; cdr3_aa: CATREQGAAEAFF; cdr3_nt: TGTGCCACGAGGGAACAGGGGGCTGCTGAAGCTTTCTTT
d_call: .; v_call: TRBV18; j_call: TRBJ2-2; clone_size: .; cdr3_aa: CASSPLLAADTGELFF; cdr3_nt: TGTGCCAGCTCACCACTACTCGCGGCAGACACCGGGGAGCTGTTTTTT
d_call: TRBD1; v_call: TRBV19; j_call: TRBJ1-2; clone_size: .; cdr3_aa: CASSIASTGSGGYTF; cdr3_nt: TGTGCCAGTAGTATAGCCTCGACAGGGTCCGGGGGCTACACCTTC
d_call: .; v_call: TRBV5-1; j_call: TRBJ1-1; clone_size: .; cdr3_aa: CASSLLGSEDTEAFF; cdr3_nt: TGCGCCAGCAGCCTGCTTGGCAGTGAGGACACTGAAGCTTTCTTT
d_call: .; v_call: TRBV5-1; j_call: TRBJ1-2; clone_size: .; cdr3_aa: CASRLNTGINYGYTF; cdr3_nt: TGCGCCAGCAGGCTGAACACAGGGATCAACTATGGCTACACCTTC
d_call: .; v_call: TRBV19; j_call: TRBJ1-2; clone_size: .; cdr3_aa: CASSLRAGNDYGYTF; cdr3_nt: TGTGCCAGTAGTCTTAGGGCCGGGAATGACTATGGCTACACCTTC
d_call: .; v_call: TRBV6-5; j_call: TRBJ1-1; clone_size: .; cdr3_aa: CASSSVQENTEAFF; cdr3_nt: TGTGCCAGCAGTTCTGTGCAGGAGAACACTGAAGCTTTCTTT
d_call: .; v_call: TRBV11-3; j_call: TRBJ1-1; clone_size: .; cdr3_aa: CASSLGEGQSSEAFF; cdr3_nt: TGTGCCAGCAGCTTAGGTGAAGGACAGAGCTCTGAAGCTTTCTTT
d_call: .; v_call: TRBV5-1; j_call: TRBJ2-2; clone_size: .; cdr3_aa: CASSLTPGTGELFF; cdr3_nt: TGCGCCAGCAGCTTGACCCCAGGGACCGGGGAGCTGTTTTTT
d_call: TRBD1; v_call: TRBV27; j_call: TRBJ1-4; clone_size: few; cdr3_aa: CASSTRQGSEKLFF; cdr3_nt: TGTGCCAGCAGCACCCGACAGGGGAGTGAAAAACTGTTTTTT
d_call: TRBD2; v_call: TRBV7-3; j_call: TRBJ2-1; clone_size: .; cdr3_aa: CASSVAGGNNEQFF; cdr3_nt: TGTGCCAGCAGCGTAGCGGGGGGTAACAATGAGCAGTTCTTC
d_call: .; v_call: TRBV5-4; j_call: TRBJ1-1; clone_size: .; cdr3_aa: CASSLDSGGRNTEAFF; cdr3_nt: TGTGCCAGCAGCTTGGATTCGGGCGGGAGGAACACTGAAGCTTTCTTT
d_call: .; v_call: TRBV19; j_call: TRBJ1-5; clone_size: .; cdr3_aa: CASSPYRDQPQHF; cdr3_nt: TGTGCCAGTAGTCCTTACAGGGATCAGCCCCAGCATTTT
d_call: .; v_call: TRBV27; j_call: TRBJ1-4; clone_size: .; cdr3_aa: CASSPTKRATNEKLFF; cdr3_nt: TGTGCCAGCAGTCCTACCAAGCGCGCAACTAATGAAAAACTGTTTTTT
d_call: TRBD1; v_call: TRBV18; j_call: TRBJ1-6; clone_size: .; cdr3_aa: CASSPRTGQSPLHF; cdr3_nt: TGTGCCAGCTCACCCCGGACAGGTCAATCACCCCTCCACTTT
d_call: .; v_call: TRBV27; j_call: TRBJ1-2; clone_size: .; cdr3_aa: CASSLSPGLDGYTF; cdr3_nt: TGTGCCAGCAGTTTATCCCCAGGGCTTGATGGCTACACCTTC
d_call: .; v_call: TRBV18; j_call: TRBJ1-3; clone_size: few; cdr3_aa: CASSPATSGNTIYF; cdr3_nt: TGTGCCAGCTCACCGGCCACGTCCGGGAACACCATATATTTT
d_call: .; v_call: TRBV9; j_call: TRBJ1-2; clone_size: .; cdr3_aa: CASSAGRGYTF; cdr3_nt: TGTGCCAGCAGCGCTGGTAGAGGCTACACCTTC